The 23 T cell receptor beta chains in this list originate from one sample, sequenced in a study of CD8 T cells in ankylosing spondylitis (dated by TCRdb to 2016 to 2017). On the study overall, not on this receptor specifically: A TCR beta motif of eight highly homologous amino acid variants appeared characteristic of blood from ankylosing spondylitis patients.

Antigens of these TCRs are unknown. Libraries were prepared through 5' RACE. For sequencing, an Illumina HiSeq 2500 was employed. The public reads were reanalyzed by TCRdb: fastp trimming at Q25, MiXCR alignment, in-frame beta chains only. One record per CDR3 amino acid sequence lists the most common genes and DNA. The sample table holds 470,000 or so distinct CDR3 sequences, of which roughly 27% were seen once. The ten largest clones take up 0.89% of the sample. The sample comprised blood, either unsorted or a sorted T cell fraction (not recorded which). The source is a male donor with ankylosing spondylitis.

This clonotype came up once. V and J are TRBV14 and TRBJ2-1, with 7 bases identical to TRBD2. Germline lookup yields CDR1 SGHDN and CDR2 FVKESK. The CDR3 spans 15 residues. Trimming cost V 2 bases and J 3 bases; bases outside gene matches: 4. This CDR3 is CASSQLSGYYNEQFF. CDR3 in DNA: TGTGCCAGCAGCCAACTTAGCGGGTACTACAATGAGCAGTTCTTC.

This clonotype was seen once. The J gene is TRBJ2-1, the V gene TRBV5-1, with TRBD2 matching 7 bases. The CDR3 is made up of 13 amino acids. The trim removed 5 bases at V and 6 bases at J, leaving 5 bases unmatched. The germline gives CDR1 SGHRS, CDR2 YFSETQ. The CDR3, as DNA: TGCGCCAGCAGTGGGGGGGACCGCAATGAGCAGTTCTTC. Translating gives CASSGGDRNEQFF.

The chain has TRBV30 and TRBJ2-3; D gene uncertain. The length of the CDR3 is 12 residues. CDR1 and CDR2 (germline): GTSNPN, SVGIG (reference sequence). Trimming stripped 3 bases from V and 2 bases from J, with 6 bases between. The CDR3 spells CAWRRDTDTQYF. The CDR3 DNA sequence: TGTGCCTGGAGGAGAGACACAGATACGCAGTATTTT.

This chain connects TRBV4-2 to TRBJ2-1; tentative D call: TRBD2 (7 bases). This CDR3 has 13 amino acids. CDR1 and CDR2 from the germline V gene are LGHNA and YNFKEQ. Trimming took off 4 bases at V and 15 bases at J, with 19 bases between the two ends. CDR3 sequence (DNA): TGTGCCAGCAGCCTAGAGAGAATGGGGGGGCGGTTCTTC. Amino acids: CASSLERMGGRFF.

The chain uses TRBV12-3 or TRBV12-4 and TRBJ1-2; 7 bases are shared with TRBD1. The CDR3 spans 15 residues. Germline trimming cut 6 bases from V and 3 bases from J; bases unmatched to any gene: 10. The CDR3 reads CASSKFTGADYGYTF. The CDR3 DNA follows: TGTGCCAGCAGCAAATTTACAGGGGCCGACTATGGCTACACCTTC.

The chain joins TRBV15 to TRBJ2-7; possible D gene TRBD2, 6 bases. This CDR3 has 15 amino acids. CDR1 and CDR2 from the germline V gene are LNHNV and YYDKDF (reference sequence). V lost 0 bases to trimming and J lost 6 bases, with 15 bases between them. In DNA, the CDR3 is TGTGCCACCAGCAGAGATCTGCGGCTAGCGCCCGAGCAGTACGTC. Its translation is CATSRDLRLAPEQYV.

This clonotype showed up just a few times. The V and J genes are TRBV30 and TRBJ2-1; D might be TRBD1 or TRBD2, each matching 7 bases. This CDR3 comprises 15 residues. Per germline, CDR1 GTSNPN and CDR2 SVGIG (reference sequence). The V and J ends lost 0 bases and 8 bases respectively, with 17 bases between them. The CDR3 protein is CAWSVPETGRDEQFF. DNA of the CDR3: TGTGCCTGGAGTGTACCGGAGACAGGGAGGGATGAGCAGTTCTTC.

This clonotype came up a few times. This sequence joins TRBV5-6 and TRBJ1-5; tentatively, D is TRBD1 (6 bases). This CDR3 contains 15 residues. Trimming shortened V by 2 bases and J by 8 bases, and 17 bases separated the two germline ends. Germline values: CDR1 SGHDT, CDR2 YYEEEE. CDR3 DNA: TGTGCCAGCAGCTTACTCGGGGGGCATGTGGAGCCCCAGCATTTT. It codes for CASSLLGGHVEPQHF.

A few counts support this clonotype. This chain joins TRBV7-8 and TRBJ2-2, with TRBD1 as a possible D gene (6 bases). Per germline, CDR1 SGHVS and CDR2 FQNEAQ. Trimming removed 6 bases at V and 6 bases at J, with 17 bases between. CDR3 length equals 15 residues. The CDR3 nucleotides read TGTGCCAGCAGTTCCAGGGGTCGGGCGTCCGGGGAGCTGTTTTTT. It yields the protein CASSSRGRASGELFF.

The chain is built from TRBV3-1 and TRBJ2-1, with D possibly being TRBD1 or TRBD2 (6 bases each). The germline V gene encodes CDR1 LGHDT and CDR2 YNNKEL (reference sequence). The CDR3 has 16 residues. The V end lost 3 bases, the J end lost 5 bases, and 17 bases lay between the germline ends. CDR3 amino acids: CASSQIGGRGNNEQFF. The CDR3 DNA reads TGTGCCAGCAGCCAGATAGGGGGGAGAGGTAACAATGAGCAGTTCTTC.

The sample holds a few counts of this clonotype. The rearrangement joins TRBV12-3 or TRBV12-4 to TRBJ2-5, with 14 bases fitting TRBD2. The CDR3 runs 17 residues. V lost 4 bases to trimming and J lost 4 bases; unmatched junction nucleotides: 8. Here the CDR3 reads CASSSRGLAGGPETQYF. As DNA, the CDR3 is TGTGCCAGCAGTTCCCGAGGACTAGCGGGAGGCCCAGAGACCCAGTACTTC.

The gene calls are TRBV29-1 and TRBJ2-1, with D tentatively TRBD2 (5 bases). The CDR3 runs 15 residues. Trimming removed 7 bases at V and 5 bases at J, with 21 bases between. Germline V gene data show CDR1 as SQVTM and CDR2 as ANQGSEA. In DNA, the CDR3 is TGCAGCGCCGTTCGACCCATCGCCGGGGACAATGAGCAGTTCTTC. Protein product: CSAVRPIAGDNEQFF.

The chain joins TRBV20-1 to TRBJ2-1; TRBD2 is a possible D gene (6 bases). V shed 3 bases and J shed 6 bases, with 15 bases lying between them. CDR3 length equals 14 residues. Germline V gene data show CDR1 as DFQATT and CDR2 as SNEGSKA (reference sequence). The CDR3 DNA reads TGCAGTGCTAGTAGAGGGCGGCGGGGCAATGAGCAGTTCTTC. This sequence encodes CSASRGRRGNEQFF.

The CDR3 sequence is CATSDNRAPSSWPQHF. CDR3 in DNA: TGTGCCACCAGTGATAATAGGGCCCCCTCTTCGTGGCCCCAGCATTTT. The rearrangement uses TRBV24-1 and TRBJ1-5; D remains ambiguous. CDR1 and CDR2 (germline): KGHDR, SFDVKD. CDR3 length: 16 residues. With 3 bases removed from V and 9 bases from J, the gap between germline ends came to 20 bases.

The rearrangement links TRBV25-1 to TRBJ1-3; D perhaps matches TRBD1 (5 bases). This CDR3 comprises 16 residues. Trimming stripped 2 bases from V and 0 bases from J, with 11 bases between. In germline, CDR1 is MGHDK, CDR2 SYGVNS. The CDR3 spells CASSEPGTVSGNTIYF. The CDR3, as DNA: TGTGCCAGCAGTGAACCCGGGACGGTCTCTGGAAACACCATATATTTT.

There are many counts of this clonotype. This rearrangement joins TRBV5-1 to TRBJ2-1, with D possibly being TRBD1 (6 bases). Germline values: CDR1 SGHRS, CDR2 YFSETQ. Trimming left V 3 bases short and J 5 bases short, with 9 bases between. This CDR3 has 13 residues. The DNA of the CDR3 is TGCGCCAGCAGCTCACGGACAGACAATGAGCAGTTCTTC. This gives the protein CASSSRTDNEQFF.

This clonotype was observed a few times. This rearrangement joins TRBV15 to TRBJ1-5, with a tentative D call TRBD1 (5 bases). With 6 bases removed from V and 0 bases from J, the gap between germline ends came to 18 bases. The germline V gene has CDR1 LNHNV and CDR2 YYDKDF (reference sequence). The CDR3 contains 17 residues. For the CDR3, the DNA is TGTGCCACCAGACTCGAGTCAGGGCCATATAGCAATCAGCCCCAGCATTTT. Its translation is CATRLESGPYSNQPQHF.

This chain uses TRBV20-1 with TRBJ2-3; 9 bases align to TRBD1. V lost 6 bases, J lost 5 bases, and 12 bases stayed unmatched. The CDR3 contains 15 residues. Germline-derived CDR1 and CDR2 are DFQATT and SNEGSKA (reference sequence). The CDR3 region is CSAGDPGQGRDTQYF. CDR3 DNA: TGCAGTGCCGGGGACCCGGGACAGGGAAGAGATACGCAGTATTTT.

The genes are TRBV20-1 and TRBJ2-5; a weak D match, TRBD2 (6 bases). In germline, CDR1 is DFQATT, CDR2 SNEGSKA (reference sequence). V lost 3 bases and J lost 5, with 13 bases in between. CDR3 length: 13 amino acids. The CDR3 region has the DNA TGCAGTGCTAGGGGCGGGAACATGGAGACCCAGTACTTC. Residues: CSARGGNMETQYF.

The chain employs TRBV5-1 and TRBJ1-2; weak D call: TRBD1 (5 bases). The CDR3 consists of 15 residues. V was cut by 5 bases and J by 0 bases, with 14 bases left in between. Germline V lookup: CDR1 SGHRS, CDR2 YFSETQ. CDR3: CASSLGGRANYGYTF. The CDR3 region has the DNA TGCGCCAGCAGTCTGGGGGGAAGAGCTAACTATGGCTACACCTTC.

This clonotype was observed a handful of times. The CDR3 DNA follows: TGTGCCACCAGCAGAGAAGCGGGACGAGCTTTCTTT. As protein: CATSREAGRAFF. J is TRBJ1-1 and V is TRBV15; D possibly corresponds to TRBD1 (5 bases). V lost 0 bases and J lost 10, with 9 bases in between. The germline CDR1 and CDR2 sequences are LNHNV and YYDKDF (reference sequence). This CDR3 spans 12 amino acids.

This chain uses TRBV15 with TRBJ2-7; 7 nucleotides match TRBD2. The CDR3 loop spans 15 amino acids. From germline, CDR1 is LNHNV and CDR2 YYDKDF (reference sequence). With 3 bases clipped from V and 3 bases from J, the junction kept 8 bases outside the gene matches. Here the CDR3 reads CATSRDVGGGYEQYV. CDR3 nucleotide sequence: TGTGCCACCAGCAGGGATGTCGGCGGGGGCTACGAGCAGTACGTC.

This chain joins TRBV19 and TRBJ2-1; TRBD2 matches 8 bases. Germline V lookup: CDR1 LNHDA, CDR2 SQIVND (reference sequence). V was clipped by 1 base and J by 8 bases; unmatched bases: 7. The CDR3 contains 15 residues. DNA of the CDR3: TGTGCCAGTAGTATAGTCGGAGCGGGAGTGGATGAGCAGTTCTTC. Translated, it gives CASSIVGAGVDEQFF.